This TCR beta chain was retrieved from a study of CD4 T cells in relation to SARS-CoV-2 and coronaviruses. Background on the study: ViraFEST: approximately eleven-day antigen culture of PBMCs, then TCR beta CDR3 sequencing.

This clone came up a few times. Its matching antigen is unknown. Some clones are missing from TCRdb's copy, which holds only in-frame ones; the method was immunoSEQ multiplex PCR. This sample yields about 21,000 clones, of which around 75% are seen a single time; 20% to 25% belongs to the top ten. The unexposed donors gave CD4+ T cells in about 2010-2019, prior to COVID-19. CD4+ T cells were isolated from the cells after about 11 days of culture. Unexposed-donor CD4+ T cells were probed with SARS-CoV-2 S/N and four cold-coronavirus spikes, cells permitting. Cultures held roughly 2 million PBMCs per well with about 10 IU/ml IL-2. Input material: CD4+ T cells from PBMCs, cultured in vitro. The receptor was derived from a human donor in good health.

CDR3 sequence (DNA): TGCGCCAGCAGCCCGGGACAGGGAGGCGAAAAACTGTTTTTT. Encoded protein: CASSPGQGGEKLFF. The V and J genes are TRBV5-1 and TRBJ1-4; TRBD1 agrees at 9 bases. This CDR3 comprises 14 residues. Germline CDR1 SGHRS, CDR2 YFSETQ. With V trimmed by 4 bases and J by 8 bases, 6 bases remained unmatched.